Listed below are T cell receptor beta chains from one sample, sequenced in a study of OX40 agonist ivuxolimab in advanced cancers. Sequencing used immunoSEQ multiplex PCR; TCRdb keeps in-frame clones, though not all of them. Counted here are approximately 75,000 clones, 78% occurring once; the ten biggest clones make up over 4.5%. Sequenced material: CD4+ or CD8+ T cells sorted from blood, taken in a trial of the OX40 agonist ivuxolimab. The receptors derive from an adult with an advanced solid tumor such as melanoma, head and neck, liver or kidney cancer. CDR3s include the opening cysteine and the closing phenylalanine or tryptophan. A D gene is named only where the DNA matches it firmly. The listing skips clone size in some rows; elsewhere it reads once, few, many or a size class.

abundance	v_gene	d_gene	j_gene	CDR3nt	CDR3aa
NA	TRBV5-1	TRBD1	TRBJ1-2	TGCGCCAGCAGGAAGGGACAGGAAAATAACTATGGCTACACCTTC	CASRKGQENNYGYTF
once	TRBV18	NA	TRBJ1-1	TGTGCCAGCTCACTCACCGGCTCGGGGGGCGTGAACACTGAAGCTTTCTTT	CASSLTGSGGVNTEAFF
few	TRBV2	NA	TRBJ1-2	TGTGCCAGCAGTAGGACACATGGCTACACCTTC	CASSRTHGYTF
NA	TRBV2	NA	TRBJ1-1	TGTGCCAGTGGGTTTGGGACACTTAACACTGAAGCTTTCTTT	CASGFGTLNTEAFF
NA	TRBV6-6	TRBD2	TRBJ2-7	TGTGCCAGCAGCCTTGGACTAGCAGGCGACGAGCAGTACTTC	CASSLGLAGDEQYF
NA	TRBV11-2	NA	TRBJ2-5	TGTGCCAGCACCCCTCCTCCGGGATATGGCGGGGAGACCCAGTACTTC	CASTPPPGYGGETQYF
NA	TRBV16	NA	TRBJ1-2	TGTGCCAGCAGCCAATTCGGAACAGGGAACTATGGCTACACCTTC	CASSQFGTGNYGYTF
NA	TRBV2	NA	TRBJ1-1	TGTGCCAGCCCTGCTGGAGGCCCTCTGAACACTGAAGCTTTCTTT	CASPAGGPLNTEAFF
NA	TRBV6-5	NA	TRBJ1-2	TGTGCCAGCAGAAACCGGGGCGGGATTGAGGGCTACACCTTC	CASRNRGGIEGYTF
NA	TRBV27	NA	TRBJ2-2	TGTGCCAGCGCCTGGGCGGTTGGATACACCGGGGAGCTGTTTTTT	CASAWAVGYTGELFF
NA	TRBV5-1	NA	TRBJ2-7	TGCGCCAGCAGCTTGGCCGCCAGCTACGAGCAGTACTTC	CASSLAASYEQYF
NA	TRBV4-1	TRBD2	TRBJ2-3	TGCGCCAGCAGCCAAGATAGGGGCCTAGCGGGGGCCCCGAGCACAGATACGCAGTATTTT	CASSQDRGLAGAPSTDTQYF
NA	TRBV4-1	TRBD2	TRBJ2-5	TGCGCCAGCAGCCAGGTTGGACTAGCCGGGGGGGAGACCCAGTACTTC	CASSQVGLAGGETQYF
many	TRBV11-2	TRBD1	TRBJ1-1	TGTGCCAGCAGCTTGTTACAGGGGAGCAACACTGAAGCTTTCTTT	CASSLLQGSNTEAFF
NA	TRBV15	TRBD2	TRBJ2-5	TGTGCCACCAGCAGAGATCTAGCGGGAGTTGGAGAGACCCAGTACTTC	CATSRDLAGVGETQYF
NA	TRBV29-1	NA	TRBJ1-1	TGCAGCGTACGTGACAATTTCAGGAGGAGCACTGAAGCTTTCTTT	CSVRDNFRRSTEAFF
NA	TRBV9	TRBD2	TRBJ2-3	TGTGCCAGCAGAAGCGGGATCGGGACAGATACGCAGTATTTT	CASRSGIGTDTQYF
few	TRBV11-3	NA	TRBJ2-2	TGTGCCAGCAGCTTATTCCGTGGGGGACACACCGGGGAGCTGTTTTTT	CASSLFRGGHTGELFF
NA	TRBV7-8	NA	TRBJ1-5	TGTGCCAGCAGCAAGTTAGGCAGGGATCAGCCCCAGCATTTT	CASSKLGRDQPQHF
NA	TRBV7-8	TRBD2	TRBJ2-6	TGTGCCAGCAGCTTAGTCGCTAGCGGGGTCCTTCTGGGCGGGGCCAACGTCCTGACTTTC	CASSLVASGVLLGGANVLTF
few	TRBV11-3	NA	TRBJ1-1	TGTGCCAGCAGCTTCTCAGGGAACACTGAAGCTTTCTTT	CASSFSGNTEAFF
NA	TRBV6-4	NA	TRBJ2-1	TGTGCCAGCAGTGACTCGCCGGGAACCTACAATGAGCAGTTCTTC	CASSDSPGTYNEQFF
NA	TRBV6-6	NA	TRBJ1-2	TGTGCCAGCAGTTACCTTGGCAGTAATAGCTATGGCTACACCTTC	CASSYLGSNSYGYTF
NA	TRBV19	NA	TRBJ1-5	TGTGCCAGTAGTAATATAGCCGTGAGAAATCAGCCCCAGCATTTT	CASSNIAVRNQPQHF
NA	TRBV19	NA	TRBJ1-2	TGTGCCAGTAGTATAGGGCGGACCCGCTACACCTTC	CASSIGRTRYTF
NA	TRBV7-6	TRBD1	TRBJ1-1	TGTGCCAGCAGATCCGGACAGGGGATGAACACTGAAGCTTTCTTT	CASRSGQGMNTEAFF
NA	TRBV7-2	NA	TRBJ1-1	TGTGCCAGCAGGCTCCAGGGAGGCACTGAAGCTTTCTTT	CASRLQGGTEAFF
medium-sized	TRBV10-3	NA	TRBJ2-3	TGTGCCATCTCCAGCGCTGGGACAGATACGCAGTATTTT	CAISSAGTDTQYF
NA	TRBV14	NA	TRBJ2-3	TGTGCCAGCAGCCAACCTCGGGGCGGGAGCACAGATACGCAGTATTTT	CASSQPRGGSTDTQYF
NA	TRBV27	NA	TRBJ2-4	TGTGCCAGCAGTGGGGGGCGGACTTTATTAAAGTACTTC	CASSGGRTLLKYF
NA	TRBV5-1	TRBD1	TRBJ1-5	TGCGCCAGCAACCGGGACAGGGGGCTACCTGGTTTATTTAATCAGCCCCAGCATTTT	CASNRDRGLPGLFNQPQHF
NA	TRBV29-1	TRBD1	TRBJ1-1	TGCAGCGCGACAGGGGGCACGAACACTGAAGCTTTCTTT	CSATGGTNTEAFF
few	TRBV2	NA	TRBJ1-3	TGTGCCAGCAGTGGGGATAGAAACACCATATATTTT	CASSGDRNTIYF
NA	TRBV5-6	NA	TRBJ1-2	TGTGCCAGCAGCCTCGGGGGCCCCGGATTGGCTAACTATGGCTACACCTTC	CASSLGGPGLANYGYTF
NA	TRBV4-1	NA	TRBJ1-2	TGCGCCAGCAGCCAAGAGGGGAGTAACTATGGCTACACCTTC	CASSQEGSNYGYTF
NA	TRBV5-4	NA	TRBJ1-4	TGTGCCAGCAGCTTGGCAGGGGATAATGAAAAACTGTTTTTT	CASSLAGDNEKLFF
NA	TRBV6-6	NA	TRBJ2-5	TGTGCCAGCAGTTACGGACAGAGAGTGGAGACCCAGTACTTC	CASSYGQRVETQYF
NA	TRBV5-8	NA	TRBJ2-3	TGTGCCAGCAGCTCGCGATGGGGGGGCACAGATACGCAGTATTTT	CASSSRWGGTDTQYF
NA	TRBV19	NA	TRBJ1-2	TGTGCCAGTAAGACAGGTTCTTTCTACTATGGCTACACCTTC	CASKTGSFYYGYTF
NA	TRBV27	TRBD2	TRBJ2-5	TGTGCCAGCAGTTTACGCGGGAGGCACGAGACCCAGTACTTC	CASSLRGRHETQYF
NA	TRBV2	TRBD1	TRBJ1-5	TGTGCCAGCAGTGGATTTTCTTGGACAGGGAATCAGCCCCAGCATTTT	CASSGFSWTGNQPQHF
once	TRBV7-6	TRBD2	TRBJ2-3	TGTGCCAGCAGCTTACGAGTAGCGGGTGAGACTAGCACAGATACGCAGTATTTT	CASSLRVAGETSTDTQYF
NA	TRBV6-5	NA	TRBJ2-3	TGTGCCAGCAGTGGAACCGGAGATACGCAGTATTTT	CASSGTGDTQYF
NA	TRBV6-1	NA	TRBJ1-1	TGTGCCAGCAGTGATACAGGCCGTCGAACCACTGAAGCTTTCTTT	CASSDTGRRTTEAFF
NA	TRBV6-6	NA	TRBJ2-7	TGTGCCAGCAGTTACTCAGGGCGATACGAGCAGTACTTC	CASSYSGRYEQYF
NA	TRBV5-1	NA	TRBJ1-5	TGCGCCAGCAGCCTTTCAGGGCCTCAGCCCCAGCATTTT	CASSLSGPQPQHF
few	TRBV7-9	NA	TRBJ1-5	TGTGCCAGCAGCCCGAGCGCACAGGTCAATCAGCCCCAGCATTTT	CASSPSAQVNQPQHF
few	TRBV11-2	NA	TRBJ1-1	TGTGCCAGCAGCTTAGGGATGAACACTGAAGCTTTCTTT	CASSLGMNTEAFF
NA	TRBV19	TRBD1	TRBJ1-5	TGTGCCAGTAGTCCCCACAGGGGACAAAATCAGCCCCAGCATTTT	CASSPHRGQNQPQHF
NA	TRBV2	NA	TRBJ2-7	TGTGCCAGCAGGGGAAGGGCCATAACCTACGAGCAGTACTTC	CASRGRAITYEQYF
NA	TRBV5-1	TRBD1	TRBJ2-1	TGCGCCAGCAGCTTGGGACAGGGTGATGAGCAGTTCTTC	CASSLGQGDEQFF
NA	TRBV5-6	NA	TRBJ1-6	TGTGCCAGCAGCTCTCCCAGGTTGTATGATTCACCCCTCCACTTT	CASSSPRLYDSPLHF
once	TRBV6-6	TRBD1	TRBJ1-2	TGTGCCACCGGGACAGGGTTTGGCTACACCTTC	CATGTGFGYTF
NA	TRBV7-2	NA	TRBJ2-1	TGTGCCAGCAGCTTAGGGGGGATGGGTTACAATGAGCAGTTCTTC	CASSLGGMGYNEQFF
few	TRBV7-2	TRBD1	TRBJ1-2	TGTGCCAGCAGCTCACGTCCCGGGACAGGGAGTAATGGCTACACCTTC	CASSSRPGTGSNGYTF